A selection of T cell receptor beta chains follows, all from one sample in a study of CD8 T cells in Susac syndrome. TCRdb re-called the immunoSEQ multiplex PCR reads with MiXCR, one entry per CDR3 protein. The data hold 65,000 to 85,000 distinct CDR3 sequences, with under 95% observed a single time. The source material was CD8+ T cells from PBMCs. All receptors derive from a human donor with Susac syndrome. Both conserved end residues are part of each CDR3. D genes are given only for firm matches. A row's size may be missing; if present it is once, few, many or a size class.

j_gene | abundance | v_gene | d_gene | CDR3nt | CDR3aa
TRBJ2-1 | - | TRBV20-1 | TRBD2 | TGCAGTGCTAGAGGATCAGGGCTAGCGGGAGTAAATGAGCAGTTCTTC | CSARGSGLAGVNEQFF
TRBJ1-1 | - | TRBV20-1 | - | TGCAGTGTTCAGCCTCGTACAGGGGAAGCTTTCTTT | CSVQPRTGEAFF
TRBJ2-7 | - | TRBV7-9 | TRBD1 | TGTGCCAGCAGCTGGGGGACAGCCTCCTACGAGCAGTACTTC | CASSWGTASYEQYF
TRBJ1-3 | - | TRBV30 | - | TGTGCCTGGAGCTCCGGCCGAAACACCATATATTTT | CAWSSGRNTIYF
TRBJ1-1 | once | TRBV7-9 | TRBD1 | TGTGCCAGCAGCTTAGCGCGGACAGGGGGCCGTTCGAACACTGAAGCTTTCTTT | CASSLARTGGRSNTEAFF
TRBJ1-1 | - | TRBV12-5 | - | TGTGCTAGTGGCACGGAGGGTTTAAGGGCTTTCTTT | CASGTEGLRAFF
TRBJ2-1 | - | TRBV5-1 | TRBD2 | TGCGCCAGCAGCTCCCTGACTAGCGGGAGGAATAGAGGCGATGAGCAGTTCTTC | CASSSLTSGRNRGDEQFF
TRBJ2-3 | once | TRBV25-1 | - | TGTGCCAGCAGTGGCCTGGGTGGGGCTCTTATTTCCACAGATACGCAGTATTTT | CASSGLGGALISTDTQYF
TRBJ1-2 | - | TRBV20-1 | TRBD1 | TGCAGTGCTAGAGATTCTACGACAGGGGCTAACTATGGCTACACCTTC | CSARDSTTGANYGYTF
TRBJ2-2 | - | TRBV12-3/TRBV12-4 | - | TGTGCCAGCACTCTTTTCGGAGGGTCCACCGGGGAGCTGTTTTTT | CASTLFGGSTGELFF
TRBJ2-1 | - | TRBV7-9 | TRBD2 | TGTGCCAGCAGCTTCACTAGCGGGTACTTCAATGAGCAGTTCTTC | CASSFTSGYFNEQFF
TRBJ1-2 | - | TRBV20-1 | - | TGCAGTGCTAGAGATCTGCAAAGGAGCTATGGCTACACCTTC | CSARDLQRSYGYTF
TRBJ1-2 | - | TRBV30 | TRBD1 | TGTGTCTGGAGTCTGACAGGGGGTCTACTCTATGGCTACACCTTC | CVWSLTGGLLYGYTF
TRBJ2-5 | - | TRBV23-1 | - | TGCGCCAGCAGTCAATTGTGCCGATTCGGAGGGACCCAGTACTTC | CASSQLCRFGGTQYF
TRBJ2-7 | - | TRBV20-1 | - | TGCAGTGTGCTACAACGGGGCAGCTCCTACGAGCAGTACTTC | CSVLQRGSSYEQYF
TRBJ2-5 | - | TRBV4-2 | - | TGTGCCAGCAGCCAAGGCATAGGGACACCGCAAGAGACCCAGTACTTC | CASSQGIGTPQETQYF
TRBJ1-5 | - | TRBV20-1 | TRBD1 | TGCAGTGCTCAAACAGGGGGCCCTCAGCCCCAGCATTTT | CSAQTGGPQPQHF
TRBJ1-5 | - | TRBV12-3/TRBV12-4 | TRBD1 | TGTGCCAGCAGTGAGGGGACAGGTATGGGGAATCAGCCCCAGCATTTT | CASSEGTGMGNQPQHF
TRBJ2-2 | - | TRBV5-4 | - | TGTGCCAGCAGCTTGGGGGCCGGGGAAGAAGCGGTAAACACCGGGGAGCTGTTTTTT | CASSLGAGEEAVNTGELFF
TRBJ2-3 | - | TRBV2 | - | TGTGCCAGGCGGGACGCCCGATATACGCAGTATTTT | CARRDARYTQYF
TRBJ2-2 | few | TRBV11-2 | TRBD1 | TGTGCCAGCAGCACGGACAGGGGGGGCACCGGGGAGCTGTTTTTT | CASSTDRGGTGELFF
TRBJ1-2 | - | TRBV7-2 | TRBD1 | TGTGCCAGCAGCTCAGGGACAGGATACTATGGCTACACCTTC | CASSSGTGYYGYTF
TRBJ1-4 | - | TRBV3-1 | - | TGTGCCAGCAGCCAAGAACAAGCGAATGAAAAACTGTTTTTT | CASSQEQANEKLFF
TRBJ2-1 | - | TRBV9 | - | TGTGCCAGCAGCGTAGGAGGTGTTTATCAGGATGAGCAGTTCTTC | CASSVGGVYQDEQFF
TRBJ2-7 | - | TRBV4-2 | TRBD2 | TGTGCCAGCAGCCAGGATACTAGCGGGGCGTCCGAGCAGTACTTC | CASSQDTSGASEQYF
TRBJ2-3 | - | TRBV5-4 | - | TGTGCCAGCAGTCCAACCGTAGGGGGAGTCGGTACGCAGTATTTT | CASSPTVGGVGTQYF
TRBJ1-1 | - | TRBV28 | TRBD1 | TGTGCCGGAAAACAGGGGGTAGGTACTGAAGCTTTCTTT | CAGKQGVGTEAFF
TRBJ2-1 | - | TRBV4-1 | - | TGCGCCAGCAGCCAAGTAGAAATTTCCTACAATGAGCAGTTCTTC | CASSQVEISYNEQFF
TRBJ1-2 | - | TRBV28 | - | TGTGCCAGCAGTTTCTTGGGGAACTACACCTTC | CASSFLGNYTF
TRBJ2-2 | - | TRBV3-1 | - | TGTGCCAGCAGCCAAGGGTCGGGGCAACTGAACACCGGGGAGCTGTTTTTT | CASSQGSGQLNTGELFF
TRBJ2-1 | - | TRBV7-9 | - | TGTGCCAGCAGCTTAACTCAGGCTGGCAATGAGCAGTTCTTC | CASSLTQAGNEQFF
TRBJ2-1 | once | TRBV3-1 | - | TGTGCCAGCAGCCAAGAGGGGGGATTGAGGAATGAGCAGTTCTTC | CASSQEGGLRNEQFF
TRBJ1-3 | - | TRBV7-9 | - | TGTGCCAGCAGCCACGGCGGGCTTGGAAACACCATATATTTT | CASSHGGLGNTIYF
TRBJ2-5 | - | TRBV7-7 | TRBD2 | TGTGCTAGCAGCTTAGCTGGTAGCGGGGGGGCCGGAGAGACCCAGTACTTC | CASSLAGSGGAGETQYF
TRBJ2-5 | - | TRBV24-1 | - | TGTGCCACCAGTGATTTAACTGCAGGGGGGCAAGAGACCCAGTACTTC | CATSDLTAGGQETQYF
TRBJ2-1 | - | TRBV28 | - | TGTGCCAGCAGTTTTGTAAGAGACTACTCCTACAATGAGCAGTTCTTC | CASSFVRDYSYNEQFF
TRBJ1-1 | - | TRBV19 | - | TGTGCCAGTACACAGGGGAACACTGAAGCTTTCTTT | CASTQGNTEAFF
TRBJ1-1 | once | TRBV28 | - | TGTGCCAGCAGTCAGACAGCGTTGAACACTGAAGCTTTCTTT | CASSQTALNTEAFF
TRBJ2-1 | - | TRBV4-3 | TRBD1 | TGCGCCAGCAGCCAAGAAGAGACAGGGGCTGGTAATGAGCAGTTCTTC | CASSQEETGAGNEQFF
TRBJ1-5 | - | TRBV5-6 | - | TGTGCCAGCAGCTTGGGTCCCAGTAGCAATCAGCCCCAGCATTTT | CASSLGPSSNQPQHF
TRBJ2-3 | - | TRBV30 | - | TGTGCCTGGAGTGTAGGGGACACCCATACGCAGTATTTT | CAWSVGDTHTQYF
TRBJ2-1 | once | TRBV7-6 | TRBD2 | TGTGCCAGCAGCTTAGAAGCGGGAGGGAACAATGAGCAGTTCTTC | CASSLEAGGNNEQFF
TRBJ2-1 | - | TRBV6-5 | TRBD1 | TGTGCCAGCAGTTCGGGACAGGGGATCCTTACCTACAATGAGCAGTTCTTC | CASSSGQGILTYNEQFF
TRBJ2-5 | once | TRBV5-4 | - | TGTGCCAGCAGCAGGGGGGCTACTAGCGTCGAACAAGAGACCCAGTACTTC | CASSRGATSVEQETQYF
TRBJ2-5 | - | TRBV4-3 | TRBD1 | TGCGCCAGCAGCCAAGGGATCCCGGGACAGAAAATAGAGACCCAGTACTTC | CASSQGIPGQKIETQYF
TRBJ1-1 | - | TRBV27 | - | TGTGCCAGCAGTTTACAGGGATTAGGCACTGAAGCTTTCTTT | CASSLQGLGTEAFF
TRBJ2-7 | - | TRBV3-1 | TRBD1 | TGTGCCAGCAGCCACTCCATAGGACAGGGCCCCTACGAGCAGTACTTC | CASSHSIGQGPYEQYF
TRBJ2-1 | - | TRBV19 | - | TGTGCCAGTAGTATCCCGGGACTCCAGTGGTATGGTGAGCAGTTCTTC | CASSIPGLQWYGEQFF
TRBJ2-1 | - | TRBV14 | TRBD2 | TGTGCCAGCAGCCAGGGGTTTGGCGGGAGGTTGAATGAGCAGTTCTTC | CASSQGFGGRLNEQFF